Listed below are T cell receptor beta chains from one sample, sequenced in a study of shared clonotypes between healthy human individuals. Clones were read by immunoSEQ multiplex PCR, and TCRdb kept only the in-frame ones, dropping some. This table holds 700,000 or so clones, less than 80% found once. Source material: memory CD4+ T cells sorted from blood. These receptors all stem from a woman in her twenties or thirties in good health. CDR3s include the opening cysteine and the closing phenylalanine or tryptophan. A D gene is named only where the DNA matches it firmly. Size values are once, few and many counts, or a class for expanded clones, and some rows have none.

D: TRBD2
V: TRBV9
J: TRBJ2-7
size: -
DNA: TGTGCCAGCAGCGTTGGGGCGAGCGGGAGGATTCACGAGCAGTACTTC
CDR3: CASSVGASGRIHEQYF

D: TRBD1
V: TRBV6-5
J: TRBJ2-5
size: once
DNA: TGTGCCAGCAGTTTCGGACAGGGTGGAGAGACCCAGTACTTC
CDR3: CASSFGQGGETQYF

D: -
V: TRBV15
J: TRBJ2-4
size: -
DNA: TGTGCCACCAGGAAACCCGAAGCCAAAAACATTCAGTACTTC
CDR3: CATRKPEAKNIQYF

D: TRBD2
V: TRBV19
J: TRBJ2-3
size: -
DNA: TGTGCCAGTAGTATGCCTAGCGGCCCTACAGATACGCAGTATTTT
CDR3: CASSMPSGPTDTQYF

D: -
V: TRBV7-2
J: TRBJ2-5
size: -
DNA: TGTGCCAGCAGCTTTTACTACAGAGAGACCCAGTACTTC
CDR3: CASSFYYRETQYF

D: TRBD2
V: TRBV25-1
J: TRBJ2-2
size: -
DNA: TGTGCCAGCAGTGAAGGGTTTGGGGGGGATCCGTCCGGGGAGCTGTTTTTT
CDR3: CASSEGFGGDPSGELFF

D: -
V: TRBV28
J: TRBJ1-1
size: once
DNA: TGTGCCAGCAGTTTAAATCAGGACACTGAAGCTTTCTTT
CDR3: CASSLNQDTEAFF

D: TRBD1
V: TRBV6-1
J: TRBJ2-7
size: -
DNA: TGTGCCAGCATGATGGCAGGGGGTAAAGGTGAGCAGTACTTC
CDR3: CASMMAGGKGEQYF

D: TRBD2
V: TRBV20-1
J: TRBJ2-5
size: -
DNA: TGCAGTGCTCGGCGGGAGAGGTCGCAGTACTTC
CDR3: CSARRERSQYF

D: -
V: TRBV29-1
J: TRBJ2-3
size: -
DNA: TGCAGCGTTGATTCTGGGGATACGCAGTATTTT
CDR3: CSVDSGDTQYF

D: -
V: TRBV27
J: TRBJ2-7
size: -
DNA: TGTGCCACATGGGGACTTATGTCCTACGAGCAGTACTTC
CDR3: CATWGLMSYEQYF

D: -
V: TRBV6-1
J: TRBJ1-5
size: many
DNA: TGTGCCAGCAGTGAACAGGGACTTCAGCCCCAGCATTTT
CDR3: CASSEQGLQPQHF

D: -
V: TRBV5-1
J: TRBJ2-3
size: -
DNA: TGCGCCAGCAGCTTGACGGGATTCATTGATACGCAGTATTTT
CDR3: CASSLTGFIDTQYF

D: TRBD1
V: TRBV10-3
J: TRBJ1-5
size: -
DNA: TGTGCCACCAGGCAGACAGGGGGCGACGATCAGCCCCAGCATTTT
CDR3: CATRQTGGDDQPQHF

D: TRBD2
V: TRBV19
J: TRBJ2-3
size: -
DNA: TGTGCCAGTATGGGACTAGCGGGCACAGATACGCAGTATTTT
CDR3: CASMGLAGTDTQYF

D: -
V: TRBV25-1
J: TRBJ2-1
size: -
DNA: TGTGCCAGCATGTATAGCAGCTCCTACAATGAGCAGTTCTTC
CDR3: CASMYSSSYNEQFF

D: TRBD1
V: TRBV4-1
J: TRBJ2-7
size: -
DNA: TGCGCCAGCAGCCGAAGCTACGGACAGGGAGAATACGAGCAGTACTTC
CDR3: CASSRSYGQGEYEQYF

D: -
V: TRBV7-3
J: TRBJ2-1
size: -
DNA: TGTGCCAGCAGCTCCGCTGGGAACAATGAGCAGTTCTTC
CDR3: CASSSAGNNEQFF

D: TRBD2
V: TRBV5-1
J: TRBJ2-6
size: -
DNA: TGCGCCAGCAGCTCCCTAGCGGGTGCCCTCTCTAGGGCCAACGTCCTGACTTTC
CDR3: CASSSLAGALSRANVLTF

D: -
V: TRBV5-1
J: TRBJ2-5
size: -
DNA: TGCGCCAGCTTCCAGGGACACGAAGAGACCCAGTACTTC
CDR3: CASFQGHEETQYF

D: -
V: TRBV6-5
J: TRBJ2-3
size: -
DNA: TGTGCCAGCCTCCAGCTAGATACGCAGTATTTT
CDR3: CASLQLDTQYF

D: -
V: TRBV6-6
J: TRBJ2-7
size: -
DNA: TGTGCCAGCAGGGCTAGTTACGAGCAGTACTTC
CDR3: CASRASYEQYF

D: -
V: TRBV11-3
J: TRBJ1-1
size: -
DNA: TGTGCCAGCAGCTTAGATCAACGGGTTCCCACTGAAGCTTTCTTT
CDR3: CASSLDQRVPTEAFF

D: -
V: TRBV19
J: TRBJ2-7
size: -
DNA: TGTGCCAGTAGTATAAGGAGTAGCGGGACAGGGTCCCCCTACGAGCAGTACTTC
CDR3: CASSIRSSGTGSPYEQYF

D: -
V: TRBV13
J: TRBJ2-7
size: -
DNA: TGTGCCAGCAGCTTAAGTAGCGCAAGTTACGAGCAGTACTTC
CDR3: CASSLSSASYEQYF

D: TRBD2
V: TRBV9
J: TRBJ2-1
size: -
DNA: TGTGCCAGCAGCCCCTTTCTAGCGGGAGCGTCTTATGAGCAGTTCTTC
CDR3: CASSPFLAGASYEQFF

D: TRBD1
V: TRBV27
J: TRBJ2-7
size: -
DNA: TGTGCCAGCAGTCCATCGGACAGGTACGAGCAGTACTTC
CDR3: CASSPSDRYEQYF

D: TRBD1
V: TRBV19
J: TRBJ1-2
size: -
DNA: TGTGCCAGTAATATGCAGGGGGCGCCGAACTATGGCTACACCTTC
CDR3: CASNMQGAPNYGYTF

D: TRBD1
V: TRBV28
J: TRBJ1-5
size: few
DNA: TGTGCCAGCAGACTGGGACAGGGTTATCAGCCCCAGCATTTT
CDR3: CASRLGQGYQPQHF

D: -
V: TRBV2
J: TRBJ2-5
size: -
DNA: TGTGCCAGCAGACGAGGGGGGAGGAGCCAAGAGACCCAGTACTTC
CDR3: CASRRGGRSQETQYF

D: TRBD1
V: TRBV27
J: TRBJ2-7
size: few
DNA: TGTGCCAGCAGTTATGGGACAGGGCCGGGCGAAGGGGGGGAGCAGTACTTC
CDR3: CASSYGTGPGEGGEQYF

D: TRBD1
V: TRBV19
J: TRBJ2-5
size: -
DNA: TGTGCCAGTAGTCCTCACGGAGGACAGGGAAGAGGAGGAAGGAAGACCCAGTACTTC
CDR3: CASSPHGGQGRGGRKTQYF

D: -
V: TRBV30
J: TRBJ1-2
size: -
DNA: TGTGCCTGGAGCGCAGGGCAAGCCTATGGCTACACCTTC
CDR3: CAWSAGQAYGYTF

D: -
V: TRBV7-3
J: TRBJ2-7
size: -
DNA: TGTGCCAGCAGCTTAGGCGGAGGGAGCGGATACGAGCAGTACTTC
CDR3: CASSLGGGSGYEQYF

D: -
V: TRBV29-1
J: TRBJ1-1
size: -
DNA: TGCAGCGTTGTTCTGGGAAACACTGAAGCTTTCTTT
CDR3: CSVVLGNTEAFF

D: TRBD2
V: TRBV7-9
J: TRBJ2-3
size: -
DNA: TGTGCCAGCAGCCCGGGACTACTCTTAAGCACAGATACGCAGTATTTT
CDR3: CASSPGLLLSTDTQYF

D: -
V: TRBV11-2
J: TRBJ2-7
size: -
DNA: TGTGCCAGCAGCCCCATGGCGGTAACTGCCTACGAGCAGTACTTC
CDR3: CASSPMAVTAYEQYF

D: TRBD2
V: TRBV5-1
J: TRBJ2-5
size: -
DNA: TGCGCCAGCAGCTTCGGGACTAGCGGGGAGACCCAGTACTTC
CDR3: CASSFGTSGETQYF

D: -
V: TRBV28
J: TRBJ2-2
size: -
DNA: TGTGCCAGCAGCCCCCGGGCCCCCACCGGGGAGCTGTTTTTT
CDR3: CASSPRAPTGELFF

D: -
V: TRBV5-8
J: TRBJ1-5
size: -
DNA: TGTGCCAGCAGCAAACACGGGCAGGCGAGGGGGCAGCCCCAGCATTTT
CDR3: CASSKHGQARGQPQHF

D: TRBD2
V: TRBV4-2
J: TRBJ2-7
size: -
DNA: TGTGCCAGCAGCCAAGGATGGGGGGCGGGAGGCTACGAGCAGTACTTC
CDR3: CASSQGWGAGGYEQYF

D: TRBD2
V: TRBV6-4
J: TRBJ2-3
size: many
DNA: TGTGCCAGCAGTCCAGCGACTAGCGGGAAAGGGGCAGATACGCAGTATTTT
CDR3: CASSPATSGKGADTQYF

D: -
V: TRBV4-1
J: TRBJ1-1
size: many
DNA: TGCGCCAGCAGCCAAGTAACAGCGAACACTGAAGCTTTCTTT
CDR3: CASSQVTANTEAFF

D: -
V: TRBV5-8
J: TRBJ1-5
size: -
DNA: TGTGCCAGCAGTCAAACCCAGCATTTT
CDR3: CASSQTQHF

D: TRBD2
V: TRBV7-6
J: TRBJ2-1
size: -
DNA: TGTGCCAGCAGTGCGACTAGCGGGGCTCCCAATGAGCAGTTCTTC
CDR3: CASSATSGAPNEQFF

D: -
V: TRBV4-2
J: TRBJ1-2
size: -
DNA: TGTGCCAGCAGCCCTGACCAGGGATCCGAATATGGCTACACCTTC
CDR3: CASSPDQGSEYGYTF

D: TRBD1
V: TRBV5-1
J: TRBJ2-3
size: -
DNA: TGCGCCAGCAGCCAGGGACAGGGGGTGATCACAGATACGCAGTATTTT
CDR3: CASSQGQGVITDTQYF

D: -
V: TRBV5-1
J: TRBJ2-2
size: -
DNA: TGCGCCAGCAGCTTGGAGTCCGGGCTGACCGGGGAGCTGTTTTTT
CDR3: CASSLESGLTGELFF

D: -
V: TRBV6-6
J: TRBJ2-2
size: once
DNA: TGTGCCAGCAGGACCCAGGGACTTGCGAACACCGGGGAGCTGTTTTTT
CDR3: CASRTQGLANTGELFF

D: TRBD1
V: TRBV6-5
J: TRBJ2-1
size: -
DNA: TGTGCCAGCAGTCAGGACAGGGCCTACAATGAGCAGTTCTTC
CDR3: CASSQDRAYNEQFF

D: -
V: TRBV6-5
J: TRBJ1-5
size: -
DNA: TGTGCCAGCAGTCAAAGTAACAGTTGGCAGCCCCAGCATTTT
CDR3: CASSQSNSWQPQHF

D: TRBD1
V: TRBV28
J: TRBJ2-1
size: -
DNA: TGTGCCAGCAGCGGACAGGTAGGAAATGAGCAGTTCTTC
CDR3: CASSGQVGNEQFF

D: TRBD1
V: TRBV28
J: TRBJ2-2
size: -
DNA: TGTGCCAGCAGCCCCCGACAGGGGTTGACCGGGGAGCTGTTTTTT
CDR3: CASSPRQGLTGELFF

D: -
V: TRBV21-1
J: TRBJ2-7
size: -
DNA: TGTGCCAGCAGCAACGTTCCCCGGGACTCTTCGTACGAGCAGTACTTC
CDR3: CASSNVPRDSSYEQYF

D: -
V: TRBV6-1
J: TRBJ2-1
size: -
DNA: TGTGCCAGCACCGGCGTAGCGTTCGATGAGCAGTTCTTC
CDR3: CASTGVAFDEQFF

D: TRBD1
V: TRBV5-8
J: TRBJ2-6
size: -
DNA: TGTGCCAGCAGCGACGGACAGGGCATCCCTGGGGCCAACGTCCTGACTTTC
CDR3: CASSDGQGIPGANVLTF

D: -
V: TRBV14
J: TRBJ1-2
size: -
DNA: TGTGCCAGCAGCCAAGTCGGGGGGGCCAACTATGGCTACACCTTC
CDR3: CASSQVGGANYGYTF

D: TRBD1
V: TRBV19
J: TRBJ2-5
size: -
DNA: TGTGCCAGTAGTATAGGTGGGACAGGGGTGGAGACCCAGTACTTC
CDR3: CASSIGGTGVETQYF

D: -
V: TRBV5-4
J: TRBJ2-2
size: once
DNA: TGTGCCAGCAGCCCAAAGTTCGGGGCTTCGAACACCGGGGAGCTGTTTTTT
CDR3: CASSPKFGASNTGELFF